The entry below describes one T cell receptor (beta chain). The repertoire was sequenced with immunoSEQ multiplex PCR; TCRdb's copy has only in-frame clones and lacks some. The sample records 24,000 or so clones, 86% being singletons. The data were taken from a study of T cell changes during pregnancy in multiple sclerosis. In germline, CDR1 is SGHDT, CDR2 YYEEEE. The CDR3 is made up of 13 amino acids. The V end was cut by 4 bases, the J end by 3 bases, with 11 bases between. The sequence was obtained from a female donor in good health, enrolled as a control in a pregnancy study. This material consisted of CD8+ T cells from peripheral blood mononuclear cells, taken in the first trimester of pregnancy. The V gene is TRBV5-6, the J gene TRBJ2-7, with a possible D match to TRBD1 (6 bases). The CDR3 nucleotides read TGTGCCAGCAGCATTGGGACATTCTACGAGCAGTACTTC. Protein product: CASSIGTFYEQYF.